This TCR beta chain was sequenced for a study of immune cell composition in non-small cell lung cancer. Study-level background: Lung adenocarcinoma or squamous carcinoma made up most tumours. Study outcomes and limitations: In adenocarcinoma, maximal tumour-associated clone frequency tracked TIL tumour reactivity. Tumour TCR-beta clonality was not significantly tied to smoking pack-years.

Concerning this clone: Its antigen is unidentified.

Measured with immunoSEQ multiplex PCR; TCRdb has only the in-frame clones, and not every one. This table has thousands of clones, roughly three quarters appearing once. Germline V gives CDR1 MNHNS, CDR2 SASEGT. J gave up 8 bases and V 4 bases, and 4 bases lay outside the gene matches. This CDR3 region has 14 residues. The rearrangement links TRBV6-1 to TRBJ2-4; TRBD1 matches at 11 bases. This clonotype was obtained from a human donor with non-small cell lung cancer. Material for sequencing was lung tumor tissue. CDR3 bases: TGTGCCAGCAGTGGGACAGGGGGCGCGTACATTCAGTACTTC. As protein: CASSGTGGAYIQYF.